This T cell receptor beta chain was recorded in a study of vaccination effects on CD4 cells after COVID-19. Study information: Researchers obtained post-vaccine samples at a median of 72 days past the second dose.

General study points: Both infection-induced and vaccine-induced clones contracted markedly at late post-vaccination timepoints.

Some clones are missing from TCRdb's copy, which holds only in-frame ones; the method was immunoSEQ multiplex PCR. Among more than 25,000 clones listed, roughly 80% were seen once. Trimming left V 8 bases short and J 3 bases short, with 22 bases between. Per the germline V gene, CDR1 is MGHDK and CDR2 is SYGVNS. The CDR3 contains 17 residues. Before sequencing, viral peptide pools were used by the ViraFEST assay to expand antigen-specific CD4+ T cells. Isolation of CD4+ T cells took place after 10 days of culture. It was two doses of either the BNT162b2 or mRNA-1273 vaccine that participants received. Vaccine recipients, nucleocapsid antibody negative, had no prior SARS-CoV-2 infection. Half the medium was swapped for IL-2 medium on days 3 and 7. Of note for this clone: Its antigen is unknown.

Sequencing was performed on CD4+ T cells from PBMCs cultured with SARS-CoV-2 spike peptides, taken after COVID-19 vaccination. The sequence derives from a human donor who received a COVID-19 vaccine. Some clones in this sample may be carry-over from other donors' samples. The rearrangement joins TRBV25-1 to TRBJ1-4; D call uncertain. DNA for the CDR3: TGTGCCAGCCACGAAAGGAAGAGCAGGAACCCTAATGAAAAACTGTTTTTT. This codes for CASHERKSRNPNEKLFF.